This TCR beta chain was sequenced during a study of CD8 T cells in Susac syndrome. A quantity of about 0.5 to 1 ug RNA underwent reverse transcription using random hexamers. TCRdb re-called the immunoSEQ multiplex PCR reads with MiXCR, one entry per CDR3 protein. Among about 100,000 distinct CDR3 sequences listed, 95% were seen once. Per germline, CDR1 SGHTA and CDR2 FQGNSA. The CDR3 has 16 amino acids. V dropped 1 base and J dropped 5 bases, with 17 bases sitting between them. The chain links TRBV7-2 to TRBJ2-5, with D possibly being TRBD2 (6 bases). Sequenced material: CD8+ T cells from PBMCs. The sequence came from a human donor with Susac syndrome. In DNA form, the CDR3 reads TGTGCCAGCAGCTTAGTATTGTCGGGGGACGGGGAGACCCAGTACTTC. This sequence encodes CASSLVLSGDGETQYF.